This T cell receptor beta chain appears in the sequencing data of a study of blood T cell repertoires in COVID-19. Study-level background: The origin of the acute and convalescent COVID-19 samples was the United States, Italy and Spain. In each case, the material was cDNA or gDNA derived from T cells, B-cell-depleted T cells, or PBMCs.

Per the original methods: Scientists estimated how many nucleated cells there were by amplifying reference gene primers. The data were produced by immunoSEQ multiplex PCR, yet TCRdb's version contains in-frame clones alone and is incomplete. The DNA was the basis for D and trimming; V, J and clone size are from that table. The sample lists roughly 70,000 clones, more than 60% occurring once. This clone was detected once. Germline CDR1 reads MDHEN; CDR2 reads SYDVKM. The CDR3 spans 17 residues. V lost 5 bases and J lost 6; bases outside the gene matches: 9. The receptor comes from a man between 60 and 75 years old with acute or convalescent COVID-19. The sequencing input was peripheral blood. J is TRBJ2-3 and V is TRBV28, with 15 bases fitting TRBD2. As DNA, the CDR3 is TGTGCCAGCAGTACCGGACTAGCGGGAGGGCCCCGGGATACGCAGTATTTT. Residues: CASSTGLAGGPRDTQYF.